A single sample is the source of the 2 T cell receptor beta chains below, sequenced in a study of CD8+ T cells in alopecia areata. Treatment specified: oral pan-JAK inhibitor, 5-10 mg twice daily. cDNA reverse transcribed from extracted RNA served as the sequencing template. Using immunoSEQ multiplex PCR, the repertoire was profiled, and TCRdb retains in-frame clones only, with some absent. The profile shows under 95,000 clones, approximately 70% of them singletons. The sample was CD8+ T cells sorted from blood, taken around week 44, from a patient treated with tofacitinib. The receptors here all came from a human donor with alopecia areata.

This chain connects TRBV4-1 to TRBJ1-1; TRBD1 agrees at 7 bases. Germline loops: CDR1 MGHRA, CDR2 YSYEKL. J lost 6 bases, V lost 4 bases, and 23 bases had no gene match. The CDR3 extends over 19 amino acids. This CDR3 is CASSPPGTGEHRWKAEAFF. The CDR3 region has the DNA TGCGCCAGCAGCCCCCCGGGTACAGGGGAACATAGGTGGAAGGCTGAAGCTTTCTTT.

On this clone itself: The sample carries other DNA sequences with the same CDR3. The rearrangement uses TRBV30 and TRBJ2-2; D gene unclear. CDR3 size: 13 residues. Deletions cut 0 bases from V and 1 base from J, with 3 bases between. Looked up from germline, CDR1 is GTSNPN and CDR2 is SVGIG (reference sequence). CDR3 in DNA: TGTGCCTGGAGTGTGGGGAACACCGGGGAGCTGTTTTTT. Protein product: CAWSVGNTGELFF.